This T cell receptor (beta chain) was sequenced in a study of blood T cell repertoires in COVID-19. Germline-derived CDR1 and CDR2 are SGHNT and YENEEA. V gave up 4 bases and J gave up 4 bases, with 15 bases separating them. The CDR3 is made up of 15 amino acids. This table comes from immunoSEQ multiplex PCR, and its TCRdb copy is limited to in-frame clones, with some not included. The profile shows fewer than 250,000 clones, about 90% of them singletons. The V and J genes are TRBV11-3 and TRBJ2-3; the D gene is possibly TRBD2 (5 bases). Sequenced sample: peripheral blood. The receptor was isolated from a woman between 50 and 59 years old with acute or convalescent COVID-19. The CDR3 loop is CASSSTGEEADTQYF. For the CDR3, the DNA is TGTGCCAGCAGCTCCACGGGTGAGGAGGCAGATACGCAGTATTTT.